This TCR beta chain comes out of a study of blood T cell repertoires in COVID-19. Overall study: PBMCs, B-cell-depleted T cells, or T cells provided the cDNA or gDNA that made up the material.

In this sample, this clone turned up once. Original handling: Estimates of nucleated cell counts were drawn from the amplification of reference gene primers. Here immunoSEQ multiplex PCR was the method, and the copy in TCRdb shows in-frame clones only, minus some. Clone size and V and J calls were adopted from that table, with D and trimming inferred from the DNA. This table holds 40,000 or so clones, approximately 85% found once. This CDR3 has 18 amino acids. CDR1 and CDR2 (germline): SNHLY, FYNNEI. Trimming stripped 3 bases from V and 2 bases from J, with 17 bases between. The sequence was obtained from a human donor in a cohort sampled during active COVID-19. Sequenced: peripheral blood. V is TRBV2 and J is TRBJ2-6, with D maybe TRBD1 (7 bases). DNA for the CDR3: TGTGCCAGCAGTGACGAGAGTTGGAGGGGGCCTGGGGCCAACGTCCTGACTTTC. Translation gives CASSDESWRGPGANVLTF.